A single count supports the clone carrying this T cell receptor beta chain. The data were obtained in a study of blood T cell repertoires in COVID-19. Some clones are missing from TCRdb's copy, which holds only in-frame ones; the method was immunoSEQ multiplex PCR. The sample carries approximately 85,000 clones, more than 70% recorded once. The CDR3 covers 16 residues. Per the germline V gene, CDR1 is MNHNY and CDR2 is SVGAGI (reference sequence). The V segment lost 5 bases and the J segment 5 bases; nucleotides outside the gene matches: 10. The chain has TRBV6-6 and TRBJ2-2, with TRBD1 matching 8 bases. Specimen: peripheral blood. The origin of this receptor is a man in his forties or fifties with acute or convalescent COVID-19. This chain's CDR3 is CASSPQDRQGTGELFF. The CDR3 bases are TGTGCCAGCAGTCCCCAGGACAGACAGGGGACCGGGGAGCTGTTTTTT.